What follows are 15 T cell receptor beta chains derived from one specimen sequenced in a study of regulatory T cells in long-lasting Graves disease. Time point defined: newly diagnosed GD, antithyroid drugs for less than 3 months. After RNA was extracted from PBMCs, the TCR library was made from it. The authors built TCR beta libraries using iRepertoire HTBI primers and Arm-PCR of CDR3 regions. TCRdb re-called the multiplex PCR reads with MiXCR, one entry per CDR3 protein. Of about 450,000 distinct CDR3 sequences in the sample, 14% were seen once. The same sample was also used in a study of T cells in Graves' hyperthyroidism and ophthalmopathy.

The starting material was peripheral blood mononuclear cells (PBMCs), obtained at new diagnosis, from a patient treated with antithyroid drugs. Receptors were obtained from a woman between 45 and 60 years old with Graves disease.

This clonotype was observed many times. The chain couples TRBV2 to TRBJ2-3; 10 bases are shared with TRBD2. The CDR3 totals 17 residues. CDR1 is SNHLY and CDR2 is FYNNEI in the germline V gene. Losses at the gene ends were 6 bases for V and 3 bases for J; bases not matched to a gene: 12. Here the CDR3 reads CASRGPGLAGVTDTQYF. DNA for the CDR3: TGTGCCAGCAGGGGGCCAGGGCTAGCGGGAGTGACAGATACGCAGTATTTT. Looking up the rest from reference TRBV2 and TRBJ2-3 gives the full variable domain: EPEVTQTPSHQVTQMGQEVILRCVPISNHLYFYWYRQILGQKVEFLVSFYNNEISEKSEIFDDQFSVERPDGSNFTLKIRSTKLEDSAMYFCASRGPGLAGVTDTQYFGPGTRLTVL.

This clonotype has only a few counts. The V call is TRBV30, the J call TRBJ1-5; a possible D gene is TRBD1 (6 bases). Trimming removed 2 bases at V and 2 bases at J, with 10 bases between. The V gene's germline CDR1 is GTSNPN and CDR2 SVGIG (reference sequence). CDR3 length equals 14 residues. The CDR3 sequence is CAWSIQGGNQPQHF. CDR3 nucleotides: TGTGCCTGGAGTATACAGGGAGGCAATCAGCCCCAGCATTTT.

This clonotype was seen many times. J is TRBJ2-5 and V is TRBV20-1, with 10 nucleotides matching TRBD1. The CDR3 has 12 amino acids. Germline V gene sequence: CDR1 DFQATT, CDR2 SNEGSKA (reference sequence). J lost 6 bases, V lost 6 bases, and 4 bases had no gene match. The CDR3 here is CSARQGAKTQYF. In nucleotides, the CDR3 is TGCAGTGCCAGACAGGGGGCAAAGACCCAGTACTTC.

This clonotype was counted between two and nine times. The V call is TRBV3-1, the J call TRBJ2-7, with TRBD1 as a possible D gene (6 bases). Germline V gene lookup returns CDR1 LGHDT and CDR2 YNNKEL (reference sequence). The CDR3 extends over 15 amino acids. V dropped 1 base and J dropped 6 bases, with 16 bases sitting between them. DNA for the CDR3: TGTGCCAGCAGCCAAGGTGACAGGCTAGTTCTCGAGCAGTACTTC. Its protein is CASSQGDRLVLEQYF.

A few counts support this clonotype. The chain joins TRBV11-2 to TRBJ2-7; D perhaps matches TRBD2 (5 bases). The ends were cut back, 0 bases at V and 7 bases at J, with 22 bases in the middle. This CDR3 region has 17 residues. Germline V CDR1 and CDR2: SGHAT, FQNNGV. This chain's CDR3 is CASSLEFFQRGYVEQYF. In DNA, the CDR3 is TGTGCCAGCAGCTTAGAATTCTTCCAGCGCGGGTACGTAGAGCAGTACTTC.

The chain joins TRBV7-9 to TRBJ1-4, with unresolved D. The CDR3 covers 15 residues. V lost 1 base to trimming and J lost 5 bases, with 11 bases between them. Germline CDR1 reads SEHNR; CDR2 reads FQNEAQ (reference sequence). CDR3 sequence reads: CASSLVLGLNEKLFF. As DNA, the CDR3 is TGTGCCAGCAGCTTAGTACTAGGACTGAATGAAAAACTGTTTTTT.

The chain recombines TRBV12-3 or TRBV12-4 with TRBJ2-1, with D possibly called TRBD1 or TRBD2 (7 bases each). The CDR3 loop spans 15 amino acids. The V and J ends lost 3 bases and 8 bases respectively, with 17 bases between them. The CDR3 here is CASSFGQGGYDEQFF. CDR3 coding DNA: TGTGCCAGCAGTTTTGGTCAGGGGGGGTACGATGAGCAGTTCTTC.

This clonotype came up a few times. The chain carries TRBV7-8 and TRBJ2-7; D possibly corresponds to TRBD2 (5 bases). Trimming removed 1 base from V and 2 bases from J, with 12 bases in between. CDR3 length: 15 residues. CDR1 SGHVS and CDR2 FQNEAQ come from the germline V gene. CDR3 residues: CASSLVPGTTYEQYF. The CDR3, as DNA: TGTGCCAGCAGCTTAGTGCCGGGAACTACCTACGAGCAGTACTTC. The variable domain in full, with the rest retrieved from reference TRBV7-8 and TRBJ2-7, is GAGVSQSPRYKVAKRGQDVALRCDPISGHVSLFWYQQALGQGPEFLTYFQNEAQLDKSGLPSDRFFAERPEGSVSTLKIQRTQQEDSAVYLCASSLVPGTTYEQYFGPGTRLTVT.

In the case of this clonotype: A much larger clone differs by one base, so this may be a read error. This chain links TRBV28 with TRBJ2-1; D uncertain. Germline-derived CDR1 and CDR2 are MDHEN and SYDVKM. The CDR3 length is 13 residues. In DNA form, the CDR3 reads TGTGTCAGCACATCACAACCCCTAAATGAGCAGTTCTTC. Its translation is CVSTSQPLNEQFF. Looking up the rest from reference TRBV28 and TRBJ2-1 gives the full variable domain: DVKVTQSSRYLVKRTGEKVFLECVQDMDHENMFWYRQDPGLGLRLIYFSYDVKMKEKGDIPEGYSVSREKKERFSLILESASTNQTSMYLCVSTSQPLNEQFFGPGTRLTVL.

This clonotype came up once. The chain has TRBV7-2 and TRBJ2-3; a possible D gene is TRBD1 (5 bases). Looked up from germline, CDR1 is SGHTA and CDR2 is FQGNSA. The V end lost 5 bases, the J end lost 6 bases, and 12 bases lay between the germline ends. The CDR3 is made up of 13 amino acids. In DNA, the CDR3 is TGTGCCAGCAGCACCTCAGGGTTCGATACGCAGTATTTT. Its translation: CASSTSGFDTQYF.

This clonotype came up many times. The V call is TRBV11-2, the J call TRBJ1-2, with 7 bases that match TRBD1. CDR1 and CDR2 (germline): SGHAT, FQNNGV. CDR3 size: 16 residues. The V segment lost 5 bases and the J segment 4 bases; nucleotides outside the gene matches: 13. The CDR3 coding sequence is TGTGCCAGCAGCGCAATACAGGGGCGCCCACCCTATGGCTACACCTTC. Residues: CASSAIQGRPPYGYTF.

This clonotype was observed at least ten times. The chain carries TRBV27 and TRBJ1-1, with D possibly TRBD1 on 5 matching bases. Germline CDR1 reads MNHEY; CDR2 reads SMNVEV (reference sequence). With 6 bases removed from V and 0 bases from J, the gap between germline ends came to 14 bases. The CDR3 spans 15 residues. The CDR3 here is CASSLGAHMNTEAFF. CDR3 DNA sequence: TGTGCCAGCAGCCTCGGGGCCCATATGAACACTGAAGCTTTCTTT.

In this sample, this clonotype turned up many times. The V call is TRBV7-3, the J call TRBJ2-5; no clear D. V dropped 2 bases and J dropped 1 base, with 5 bases sitting between them. Germline V lookup: CDR1 SGHTA, CDR2 FQGTGA. The CDR3 is 13 residues long. In DNA, the CDR3 is TGTGCCAGCAGCTTAGACTTCCAAGAGACCCAGTACTTC. It yields the protein CASSLDFQETQYF. Full variable domain (rest looked up from reference TRBV7-3 and TRBJ2-5): GAGVSQTPSNKVTEKGKYVELRCDPISGHTALYWYRQSLGQGPEFLIYFQGTGAADDSGLPNDRFFAVRPEGSVSTLKIQRTERGDSAVYLCASSLDFQETQYFGPGTRLLVL.

This clonotype was counted at least ten times. The gene calls are TRBV7-3 and TRBJ2-3; D remains unclear. This CDR3 has 17 residues. Germline-derived CDR1 and CDR2 are SGHTA and FQGTGA. V was shortened by 0 bases and J by 4 bases, with 17 bases between the two germline ends. CDR3 amino acids: CASSLTVIDPVSDTQYF. CDR3 sequence (DNA): TGTGCCAGCAGCTTAACGGTGATAGACCCAGTTTCAGATACGCAGTATTTT.

This clonotype was detected many times. V and J are TRBV7-9 and TRBJ2-1; 9 positions agree with TRBD2. CDR3 size: 16 residues. Germline CDR1 SEHNR, CDR2 FQNEAQ (reference sequence). The ends lost 9 bases at V and 6 bases at J; junction bases unmatched: 15. The CDR3 is CASPNGASGIINEQFF. CDR3 sequence (DNA): TGTGCCAGTCCCAATGGGGCTAGCGGGATTATCAATGAGCAGTTCTTC.